A single sample is the source of the 27 T cell receptor beta chains below, sequenced in a study of shared clonotypes between healthy human individuals. Profiled with immunoSEQ multiplex PCR; TCRdb holds only in-frame clones, not every one. The data show 560,000 or so clones, roughly 96% seen once. CD45RO-negative CD8 cells positively selected for CCR7 made up the naive population, which excluded terminally differentiated effector memory CD45RA+ cells. The specimen sequenced was naive CD8+ T cells sorted from blood. The origin of the receptors is a woman in her twenties or thirties in good health.

The chain uses TRBV11-2 and TRBJ2-1; 9 bases are a match to TRBD2. Germline V CDR1 and CDR2: SGHAT, FQNNGV. The CDR3 contains 15 residues. V trimming: 5 bases; J trimming: 9 bases; junction bases outside the gene matches: 11. The CDR3 sequence is CASSRVSGSFLEQFF. CDR3 DNA sequence: TGTGCCAGCAGCCGTGTTAGCGGGAGTTTCCTTGAGCAGTTCTTC.

The CDR3 reads CASSYDRGKPYEQYF. The DNA of the CDR3 is TGTGCCAGCAGTTACGACAGGGGGAAACCCTACGAGCAGTACTTC. The gene calls are TRBV6-6 and TRBJ2-7, with 9 nucleotides matching TRBD1. This CDR3 spans 15 amino acids. Per germline, CDR1 MNHNY and CDR2 SVGAGI (reference sequence). The V gene end was trimmed by 2 bases and the J gene end by 2 bases; junction bases not matched to a gene: 4.

J is TRBJ1-1 and V is TRBV28; TRBD1 might be the D (6 bases). Per germline, CDR1 MDHEN and CDR2 SYDVKM. This CDR3 comprises 15 residues. V gave up 3 bases and J gave up 2 bases, with 13 bases separating them. CDR3 in DNA: TGTGCCAGCAGTTTTTGGGGACAACTAAACACTGAAGCTTTCTTT. It codes for CASSFWGQLNTEAFF.

Only one count was recorded for this clone. The chain employs TRBV7-3 and TRBJ2-7; the D gene is possibly TRBD2 (6 bases). The CDR3 sequence is 14 residues long. Trimming removed 2 bases from V and 5 bases from J, with 13 bases in between. The germline V gene encodes CDR1 SGHTA and CDR2 FQGTGA. The CDR3 DNA follows: TGTGCCAGCAGCTTAGCCGGGAGAGGCAACGAGCAGTACTTC. Translated, it gives CASSLAGRGNEQYF.

The CDR3 coding sequence is TGCAGCGTTAAGGGGGGCCTCCAGTTCGACGAGCAGTACTTC. It is translated as CSVKGGLQFDEQYF. This sequence joins TRBV29-1 and TRBJ2-7; either TRBD1 or TRBD2 may fit D (6 bases each). Germline CDR1 reads SQVTM; CDR2 reads ANQGSEA. Deletions cut 5 bases from V and 5 bases from J, with 19 bases between. The CDR3 extends over 14 amino acids.

The gene calls are TRBV5-6 and TRBJ1-4; the match to TRBD1 covers 7 bases. The CDR3 length is 18 residues. The junction had 8 bases not matched to a gene; V was cut back by 0 bases and J by 0 bases. Looked up from germline, CDR1 is SGHDT and CDR2 is YYEEEE. The CDR3 nucleotides read TGTGCCAGCAGCTTGGGGGAACAGGGGATTGCAACTAATGAAAAACTGTTTTTT. This translates into CASSLGEQGIATNEKLFF. The full variable domain, its missing parts supplied by reference TRBV5-6 and TRBJ1-4, is DAGVTQSPTHLIKTRGQQVTLRCSPKSGHDTVSWYQQALGQGPQFIFQYYEEEERQRGNFPDRFSGHQFPNYSSELNVNALLLGDSALYLCASSLGEQGIATNEKLFFGSGTQLSVL.

The J gene is TRBJ1-5, the V gene TRBV28, with D possibly matching TRBD1 (5 bases). Germline values: CDR1 MDHEN, CDR2 SYDVKM. The CDR3 runs to 18 residues. The V end lost 6 bases, the J end lost 4 bases, and 25 bases lay between the germline ends. Here the CDR3 reads CASSLPPKVVGGNQPQHF. The CDR3 DNA sequence: TGTGCCAGCAGCTTACCCCCGAAGGTGGTTGGGGGGAATCAGCCCCAGCATTTT.

The rearrangement uses TRBV5-4 and TRBJ2-5; TRBD1 might be the D (6 bases). This CDR3 spans 13 amino acids. Deletions cut 4 bases from V and 7 bases from J, with 14 bases between. Germline-derived CDR1 and CDR2 are SGHNT and YYREEE (reference sequence). The CDR3 sequence: CASSHRTVRTQYF. Here the CDR3 DNA reads TGTGCCAGCAGCCATCGGACAGTTAGGACCCAGTACTTC.

The chain links TRBV28 to TRBJ1-1, with a weak D call TRBD1 (5 bases). CDR3 length: 14 amino acids. CDR1 is MDHEN, CDR2 SYDVKM, per germline. V lost 3 bases and J 0 bases, leaving 8 bases between the germline ends. The CDR3 reads CASSLRQMNTEAFF. The DNA for the CDR3 is TGTGCCAGCAGTTTGAGACAGATGAACACTGAAGCTTTCTTT.

The chain recombines TRBV5-6 with TRBJ2-1; D gene unclear. The CDR3 sequence is 13 residues long. From germline, CDR1 is SGHDT and CDR2 YYEEEE. V was pared by 4 bases and J by 7 bases, with 12 bases between. In DNA, the CDR3 is TGTGCCAGCAGCCCTGTTATGGATAATGAGCAGTTCTTC. This encodes CASSPVMDNEQFF.

V gene TRBV19 combines with J gene TRBJ2-1, with 7 bases that match TRBD1. From germline, CDR1 is LNHDA and CDR2 SQIVND (reference sequence). V shed 5 bases and J 8 bases; nucleotides not matched to a gene: 3. CDR3 length equals 12 residues. CDR3 sequence (DNA): TGTGCCAGTAGTCACGGGACAGATGAGCAGTTCTTC. Protein sequence: CASSHGTDEQFF.

This chain connects TRBV29-1 to TRBJ2-5, with TRBD2 matching 9 bases. The tail of the sequence fits TRBJ2-7 better, so the J call may be wrong. This CDR3 spans 16 amino acids. Germline V gene lookup returns CDR1 SQVTM and CDR2 ANQGSEA. The CDR3 sequence is CSVRVASGITSYEQYF. As DNA, the CDR3 is TGCAGCGTCCGAGTCGCTAGCGGGATAACCTCCTACGAGCAGTACTTC.

V usage is TRBV9 and J usage is TRBJ2-5; 14 nucleotides agree with TRBD2. Losses at the gene ends were 3 bases for V and 5 bases for J; bases not matched to a gene: 12. Germline V gene lookup returns CDR1 SGDLS and CDR2 YYNGEE. The CDR3 consists of 18 residues. The CDR3 sequence is CASSGSGTSGRRGETQYF. CDR3 DNA sequence: TGTGCCAGCAGCGGATCCGGGACTAGCGGGAGACGGGGGGAGACCCAGTACTTC.

This rearrangement joins TRBV27 to TRBJ2-5; 7 bases line up with TRBD1. Losses at the gene ends were 3 bases for V and 4 bases for J; bases not matched to a gene: 2. CDR1 is MNHEY and CDR2 is SMNVEV in the germline V gene (reference sequence). There are 13 residues in the CDR3. CDR3 in DNA: TGTGCCAGCAGTTTGACAGGGTCAGAGACCCAGTACTTC. It encodes CASSLTGSETQYF.

J is TRBJ2-3 and V is TRBV13, with 8 nucleotides matching TRBD1. Germline V lookup: CDR1 PRHDT, CDR2 FYEKMQ (reference sequence). The CDR3 totals 19 residues. J gave up 8 bases and V 5 bases, and 24 bases lay outside the gene matches. DNA for the CDR3: TGTGCCAGCAGCCCCGGAGGGGCCCCTTTGAACGGACAGGGATCTACGCAGTATTTT. This gives the protein CASSPGGAPLNGQGSTQYF.

This clone appeared once. This same CDR3 is encoded by further DNA sequences in the sample. The chain carries TRBV27 and TRBJ2-7, with D tentatively TRBD1 or TRBD2 (5 bases each). This CDR3 contains 14 residues. Germline V CDR1 and CDR2: MNHEY, SMNVEV (reference sequence). Deletions cut 1 base from V and 0 bases from J, with 7 bases between. DNA for the CDR3: TGTGCCAGCAGTTTATTAGGGACCTCCTACGAGCAGTACTTC. Translated: CASSLLGTSYEQYF.

V usage is TRBV11-3 and J usage is TRBJ2-7; no firm D call. Trimming shortened V by 0 bases and J by 3 bases, and 9 bases separated the two germline ends. CDR1 and CDR2 from the germline V gene are SGHNT and YENEEA. The CDR3 has 14 residues. The CDR3 spells CASSLDPRVYEQYF. The CDR3 nucleotides are TGTGCCAGCAGCTTAGATCCACGAGTCTACGAGCAGTACTTC.

Concerning this clone itself: The sample has other DNA sequences that encode this CDR3 too. The chain is built from TRBV6-5 and TRBJ2-7, with D possibly being TRBD2 (6 bases). The V and J ends lost 0 bases and 0 bases respectively, with 6 bases between them. The CDR3 has 14 residues. CDR1 and CDR2 (germline): MNHEY, SVGAGI. The CDR3 nucleotides are TGTGCCAGCAGTTACTCGGGAGGCTCCTACGAGCAGTACTTC. Translation: CASSYSGGSYEQYF.

This clone showed up just once. Within the sample, other DNA sequences also encode this same CDR3. The chain is built from TRBV28 and TRBJ2-1, with unresolved D. Trimming removed 6 bases from V and 6 bases from J, with 6 bases in between. The CDR3 contains 11 residues. Looked up from germline, CDR1 is MDHEN and CDR2 is SYDVKM. The DNA of the CDR3 is TGTGCCAGCAGCCTAATCAATGAGCAGTTCTTC. Translation: CASSLINEQFF.

CDR3 sequence reads: CASTPGSQGYSNQPQHF. The CDR3 DNA sequence: TGTGCCAGTACCCCAGGATCCCAGGGTTATAGCAATCAGCCCCAGCATTTT. The V gene is TRBV19, the J gene TRBJ1-5, with D possibly matching TRBD1 (5 bases). Germline assignment: CDR1 LNHDA and CDR2 SQIVND (reference sequence). Trimming took off 7 bases at V and 0 bases at J, with 19 bases between the two ends. This CDR3 has 17 residues.

The gene calls are TRBV5-1 and TRBJ2-3; TRBD2 matches at 7 bases. V lost 7 bases to trimming and J lost 4 bases; unmatched junction nucleotides: 3. The CDR3 spans 12 residues. The V gene's germline CDR1 is SGHRS and CDR2 YFSETQ. The CDR3 DNA reads TGCGCCAGCGGCGGGAGTGCAGATACGCAGTATTTT. Translation: CASGGSADTQYF.

The V call is TRBV4-1, the J call TRBJ2-7; D may correspond to TRBD1 or TRBD2 (5 bases each). Per germline, CDR1 MGHRA and CDR2 YSYEKL. Trimming shortened V by 0 bases and J by 5 bases, and 17 bases separated the two germline ends. This CDR3 is built from 16 residues. This CDR3 reads CASSQDYWAGTNEQYF. The CDR3 DNA reads TGCGCCAGCAGCCAAGATTATTGGGCAGGGACCAACGAGCAGTACTTC.

This clone showed up just once. The gene calls are TRBV5-8 and TRBJ1-4, with no clear D. CDR1 is SGHTS and CDR2 is YDEGEE in the germline V gene. Between the trimmed V and J ends, which lost 0 bases and 3 bases, there was a span of 6 bases. This CDR3 spans 14 amino acids. In DNA, the CDR3 is TGTGCCAGCAGCTTGGTCGGGGCTAATGAAAAACTGTTTTTT. Protein sequence: CASSLVGANEKLFF. Full variable domain (outside the CDR3, taken from reference TRBV5-8 and TRBJ1-4): EAGVTQSPTHLIKTRGQQATLRCSPISGHTSVYWYQQALGLGLQFLLWYDEGEERNRGNFPPRFSGRQFPNYSSELNVNALELEDSALYLCASSLVGANEKLFFGSGTQLSVL.

The V and J genes are TRBV27 and TRBJ2-5; 11 nucleotides agree with TRBD1. The V segment lost 5 bases and the J segment 4 bases; nucleotides outside the gene matches: 6. The CDR3 runs 15 residues. Germline CDR1 and CDR2: MNHEY and SMNVEV (reference sequence). The CDR3 DNA reads TGTGCCAGCAGTCCCGGGACAGGGGGGGCAGAGACCCAGTACTTC. This translates into CASSPGTGGAETQYF.

This chain connects TRBV6-5 to TRBJ2-6; D unresolved. CDR1 is MNHEY, CDR2 SVGAGI, per germline. V was trimmed by 6 bases and J by 2 bases, leaving 8 bases between them. The CDR3 covers 14 residues. This CDR3 is CASSNTAGANVLTF. The CDR3 nucleotides read TGTGCCAGCAGCAACACGGCTGGGGCCAACGTCCTGACTTTC.

This clone was observed a single time. The chain combines TRBV28 with TRBJ2-7, with 7 bases lining up with TRBD2. J gave up 6 bases and V 7 bases, and 6 bases lay outside the gene matches. The CDR3 has 12 residues. The V gene's germline CDR1 is MDHEN and CDR2 SYDVKM. The CDR3 region is CASIGGSREQYF. The CDR3 DNA reads as TGTGCCAGCATAGGCGGGAGTCGCGAGCAGTACTTC.

The V call is TRBV19, the J call TRBJ2-7; 7 bases agree with TRBD2. Trimming took 1 base from V and 3 from J; bases not matched to a gene: 3. The germline V gene encodes CDR1 LNHDA and CDR2 SQIVND (reference sequence). The CDR3 consists of 14 residues. As DNA, the CDR3 is TGTGCCAGTAGTATAGGCGGGAGCCGCTACGAGCAGTACTTC. It yields the protein CASSIGGSRYEQYF.